The 10 T cell receptor beta chains reported below all come from one sample, sequenced in a study of T cells in Graves' hyperthyroidism and ophthalmopathy. RNA transcripts gave rise to amplified TCR beta CDR3 regions. First-round RT-PCR targeting the TCR CDR3 was performed with the HTBI primer set. MiXCR was run by TCRdb on the multiplex PCR reads, yielding one entry per CDR3 protein. The sample includes 530,000 or so distinct CDR3 sequences, around a quarter of them seen just once. Sequencing was done on a sample of blood. These TCRs come from a woman aged 30 to 39 with Graves' ophthalmopathy.

This sequence joins TRBV30 and TRBJ2-7; 13 positions match TRBD2. The CDR3 is made up of 15 amino acids. Per germline, CDR1 GTSNPN and CDR2 SVGIG (reference sequence). The trim removed 0 bases at V and 2 bases at J, leaving 1 base unmatched. The DNA for the CDR3 is TGTGCCTGGAGTGTAGGACTAGCGGGGGCCTACGAGCAGTACTTC. It codes for CAWSVGLAGAYEQYF.

V is TRBV2 and J is TRBJ1-5; 8 bases map to TRBD1. CDR1 and CDR2 (germline): SNHLY, FYNNEI. V lost 6 bases, J lost 7 bases, and 8 bases stayed unmatched. The CDR3 has 14 residues. The CDR3 sequence is CASRGDRGGQPQHF. The CDR3 nucleotides are TGTGCCAGCAGGGGCGACAGGGGTGGCCAGCCCCAGCATTTT.

This chain uses TRBV12-3 or TRBV12-4 with TRBJ1-5, with 7 positions matching TRBD1. The CDR3 covers 14 residues. V shed 5 bases and J 5 bases; nucleotides not matched to a gene: 6. The CDR3 protein is CASSGRQGYQPQHF. The CDR3 coding sequence is TGTGCCAGCAGTGGGAGACAGGGCTATCAGCCCCAGCATTTT.

The sample holds many counts of this clonotype. The chain joins TRBV6-1 to TRBJ1-1, with a weak D call TRBD1 (6 bases). CDR1 is MNHNS, CDR2 SASEGT, per germline. The CDR3 loop spans 16 amino acids. Trimming removed 8 bases at V and 0 bases at J, with 19 bases between. CDR3 in DNA: TGTGCCAGCCTATCCTGGGGGCGCGACTTGAACACTGAAGCTTTCTTT. Protein product: CASLSWGRDLNTEAFF.

The table lists this clonotype with a few counts. The rearrangement uses TRBV28 and TRBJ2-7; a possible D gene is TRBD2 (6 bases). The CDR3 covers 12 residues. Germline CDR1 reads MDHEN; CDR2 reads SYDVKM. V was clipped by 4 bases and J by 2 bases, with 6 bases between them. In DNA, the CDR3 is TGTGCCAGCAGTTGGGGGGCCTACGAGCAGTACTTC. Translated: CASSWGAYEQYF.

This clonotype was observed at least ten times. Mismatch with germline at one junction end may stem from a read error. This chain joins TRBV6-2 or TRBV6-3 and TRBJ1-1; D ambiguous. The CDR3 consists of 16 residues. Germline-derived CDR1 and CDR2 are MNHEY and SVGEGT. DNA of the CDR3: TGTGCCAGCAGTTACTTCCAGACATGGGCGAACATTGAAGCTTTCTTT. Translation gives CASSYFQTWANIEAFF.

The table lists this clonotype with many counts. V is TRBV29-1 and J is TRBJ1-1, with TRBD1 as a possible D gene (6 bases). Trimming shortened V by 5 bases and J by 12 bases, and 16 bases separated the two germline ends. This CDR3 has 11 amino acids. Germline V gene sequence: CDR1 SQVTM, CDR2 ANQGSEA. As DNA, the CDR3 is TGCAGCGTTCAGGGGCAGGGCTTAACTTTCTTT. Its protein is CSVQGQGLTFF.

This clonotype was seen at least ten times. V usage is TRBV20-1 and J usage is TRBJ2-7, with 12 bases lining up with TRBD2. CDR3 length: 19 amino acids. Germline V gene sequence: CDR1 DFQATT, CDR2 SNEGSKA (reference sequence). With 0 bases clipped from V and 0 bases from J, the junction kept 12 bases outside the gene matches. This CDR3 reads CSARERGLAGGPSSYEQYF. CDR3 coding DNA: TGCAGTGCTAGAGAAAGAGGGCTAGCGGGAGGGCCAAGCTCCTACGAGCAGTACTTC.

The chain links TRBV20-1 to TRBJ1-2; TRBD1 is a possible D gene (5 bases). The CDR3 is 15 amino acids. In germline, CDR1 is DFQATT, CDR2 SNEGSKA (reference sequence). The V end was cut by 3 bases, the J end by 6 bases, with 20 bases between. This CDR3 reads CSARVQGPTLDGYTF. CDR3 coding DNA: TGCAGTGCTAGGGTCCAGGGACCGACTTTGGATGGCTACACCTTC.

This clonotype occurred many times. This rearrangement joins TRBV7-8 to TRBJ1-1; tentative D call: TRBD1 (5 bases). CDR1 is SGHVS and CDR2 is FQNEAQ in the germline V gene. The CDR3 spans 16 residues. The germline V and J ends were trimmed by 1 base and 1 base, with 13 bases remaining between them. The CDR3 sequence: CASSLGGRRRNTEAFF. The CDR3 bases are TGTGCCAGCAGCTTAGGGGGACGAAGGCGGAACACTGAAGCTTTCTTT.